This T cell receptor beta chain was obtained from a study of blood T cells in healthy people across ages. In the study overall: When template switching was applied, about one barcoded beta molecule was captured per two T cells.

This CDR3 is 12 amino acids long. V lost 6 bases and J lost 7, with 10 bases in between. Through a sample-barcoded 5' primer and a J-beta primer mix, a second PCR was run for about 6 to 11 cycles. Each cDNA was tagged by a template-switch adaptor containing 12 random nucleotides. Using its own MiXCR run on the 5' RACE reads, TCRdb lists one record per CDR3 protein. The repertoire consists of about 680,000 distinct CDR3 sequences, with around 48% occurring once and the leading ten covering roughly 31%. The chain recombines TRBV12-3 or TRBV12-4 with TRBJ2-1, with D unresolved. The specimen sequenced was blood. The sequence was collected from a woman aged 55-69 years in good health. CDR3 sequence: CASSLLENEQFF. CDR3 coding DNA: TGTGCCAGCAGCCTCCTAGAAAATGAGCAGTTCTTC.